The sequence of this TCR beta chain was determined in a study of blood T cells in healthy people across ages. Study-level results: CMV infection status of these donors was not known.

A J-beta primer mix and a sample-barcoded 5' primer were used in a second PCR of about 7 to 12 cycles. Each cDNA molecule, via a template-switch adaptor with 12 random nucleotides, was tagged. Using its own MiXCR run on the 5' RACE reads, TCRdb lists one record per CDR3 protein. The table has about 650,000 distinct CDR3 sequences, 52% seen once; the top ten hold about 13%. V shed 6 bases and J 8 bases; nucleotides not matched to a gene: 10. The CDR3 has 14 residues. Comment on this clonotype: Its antigen is not known.

The sequence came from a woman older than 75 in good health. The gene calls are TRBV12-3 or TRBV12-4 and TRBJ2-4; 7 bases fit TRBD1. Sample: blood. The CDR3 reads CASSPDRMQDIQYF. CDR3 sequence (DNA): TGTGCCAGCAGCCCGGACAGGATGCAAGACATTCAGTACTTC.